This TCR beta chain comes out of a study of control samples from healthy donors and cancer patients. TCRdb keeps only in-frame clones here, not all; method: immunoSEQ multiplex PCR. The sample shows some 120,000 clones, around 90% of them seen only once. Trimming took off 6 bases at V and 9 bases at J, with 18 bases between the two ends. Per germline, CDR1 MNHEY and CDR2 SVGEGT. The CDR3 is 14 amino acids. This clone has only a few counts. The receptor was derived from a woman aged 70-85 years in good health. The sample taken for sequencing was blood. The J gene is TRBJ2-1, the V gene TRBV6-2 or TRBV6-3; D is ambiguous. The CDR3 nucleotides read TGTGCCAGCAGCGCTCAGGACGTCTCGGGTGAGCAGTTCTTC. Translating it yields CASSAQDVSGEQFF.